This TCR beta chain was obtained from a study of blood T cell repertoires in COVID-19. Study at large: The United States, Italy and Spain provided the acute and convalescent COVID-19 samples. T cells, B-cell-depleted T cells, or PBMCs provided the cDNA or gDNA that served as material.

Living in 24 US areas, the participants were between roughly 18 and 90 years of age. Recovered status in Cohort 3 required two negative PCRs, clearance, or symptom resolution. The V gene lost 5 bases and the J gene lost 7 bases, with 12 bases spanning the gap. The CDR3 covers 14 residues. Germline values: CDR1 LNHDA, CDR2 SQIVND (reference sequence). Method: immunoSEQ multiplex PCR; TCRdb's copy keeps in-frame clones and lacks some. The top ten clones hold over 12% of a sample with over 200,000 clones, approximately 82% of them seen once. This receptor was obtained from a man in his forties who had recovered from COVID-19. Source material: PBMCs or T cells enriched from blood (not recorded which). The chain combines TRBV19 with TRBJ1-6; D call uncertain. CDR3 bases: TGTGCCAGTAGTCCGCTAGTCACCAATTCACCCCTCCACTTT. Protein product: CASSPLVTNSPLHF.